Below, one TCR beta chain is given with its context. Measured with immunoSEQ multiplex PCR; TCRdb has only the in-frame clones, and not every one. The table has roughly 31,000 clones, 86% seen once. The record originates from a study of blood T cell repertoires in COVID-19. Germline V gene lookup returns CDR1 MDHEN and CDR2 SYDVKM. The ends lost 5 bases at V and 2 bases at J; junction bases unmatched: 1. This CDR3 has 15 amino acids. Sequencing was done on a sample of peripheral blood. This TCR was recovered from a human donor with active COVID-19. The donor label of this sample is uncertain. The V call is TRBV28, the J call TRBJ1-5; TRBD1 aligns across 12 bases. CDR3 sequence: CASSGTGGGNQPQHF. The CDR3 coding sequence is TGTGCCAGCAGTGGGACAGGGGGCGGCAATCAGCCCCAGCATTTT.